This T cell receptor beta chain appears in the sequencing data of a study of shared clonotypes between healthy human individuals. Sorted-subset replicate PCRs used about 200 ng of genomic DNA. This amount corresponded to 30,000 to 35,000 T cell genomes. TCRdb's copy holds only in-frame clones and misses some; the assay was immunoSEQ multiplex PCR. The sample records approximately 2.5 million clones, roughly nine tenths being singletons. This CDR3 is 18 amino acids long. The germline V gene has CDR1 SGHRS and CDR2 YFSETQ. The trim removed 0 bases at V and 1 base at J, leaving 8 bases unmatched. Points on this clone: Its antigen remains unidentified.

Study-level points and caveats: Generally, naive subsets (rather than memory subsets) showed larger estimated richness. Clonotype sharing among donors, it was expected, would be affected by sequencing depth.

The rearrangement uses TRBV5-1 and TRBJ2-5; TRBD2 matches 11 bases. The sequence derives from a man younger than 35 in good health. The sample comprised naive CD4+ T cells sorted from blood. Subset: CD45RA+ positively selected. The CDR3 DNA follows: TGCGCCAGCAGCTTGGGAGGACTAGCGGGCAAGCCCCAAGAGACCCAGTACTTC. Amino acid sequence: CASSLGGLAGKPQETQYF.